The clone carrying this T cell receptor beta chain was recorded a few times. Clones were read by immunoSEQ multiplex PCR, and TCRdb kept only the in-frame ones, dropping some. Among over 110,000 clones listed, 80% were seen once. This entry is derived from a study of blood T cell repertoires in COVID-19. CDR3 size: 19 residues. The germline V gene has CDR1 LGHDT and CDR2 YNNKEL (reference sequence). Trimming cost V 0 bases and J 0 bases, with 21 bases left between them. Sequencing was done on a sample of peripheral blood. This sequence was found in a man aged 65 to 85 who had recovered from COVID-19. This sequence joins TRBV3-1 (or the pseudogene TRBV3-2) and TRBJ2-7, with a weak D call TRBD2 (7 bases). The CDR3 here is CASSQDYIRGGYSSYEQYF. For the CDR3, the DNA is TGTGCCAGCAGCCAAGATTATATACGCGGGGGCTATAGCTCCTACGAGCAGTACTTC.